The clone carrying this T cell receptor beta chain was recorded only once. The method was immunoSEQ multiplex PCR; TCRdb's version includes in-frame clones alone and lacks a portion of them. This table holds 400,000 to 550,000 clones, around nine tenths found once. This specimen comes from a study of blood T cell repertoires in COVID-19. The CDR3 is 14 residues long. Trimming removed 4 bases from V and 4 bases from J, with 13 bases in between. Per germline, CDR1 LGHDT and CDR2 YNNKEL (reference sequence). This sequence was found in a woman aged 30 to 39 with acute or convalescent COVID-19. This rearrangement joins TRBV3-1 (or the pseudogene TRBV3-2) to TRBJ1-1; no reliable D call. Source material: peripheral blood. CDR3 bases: TGTGCCAGCAGCCTCCAAGGGAGTGGCACTGAAGCTTTCTTT. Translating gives CASSLQGSGTEAFF.